The T cell receptor (beta chain) described here comes from a study of multiple sclerosis patients with progressive multifocal leukoencephalopathy. The assay was run at survey level. TCRdb's table, derived via immunoSEQ multiplex PCR, lists solely in-frame clones and lacks some. The sample consists of more than 20,000 clones, 80% to 95% of them appearing once. The germline gives CDR1 KGHSH, CDR2 LQKENI. This CDR3 has 16 residues. With 2 bases removed from V and 5 bases from J, the gap between germline ends came to 19 bases. Study-wide results and limits: Less diverse TRB repertoires were suggested in most PML patients.

Regarding this clone: Its cognate antigen is unknown.

The time point: approximately 12 months of natalizumab therapy. Prior interferon beta treatment was universal, and the PML patients were all female. The sample consisted of PBMCs, taken from a patient treated with natalizumab. This TCR derives from a man aged 25 to 45 with multiple sclerosis. The genes are TRBV18 and TRBJ2-7, with D maybe TRBD2 (7 bases). The CDR3: CASSPRLRSGGDEQYF. The DNA for the CDR3 is TGTGCCAGCTCACCAAGGCTAAGATCGGGGGGCGACGAGCAGTACTTC.